These 17 T cell receptor beta chains were sequenced from one sample in a study of a mutant IDH1 vaccine in newly diagnosed glioma. Generated by immunoSEQ multiplex PCR, the TCRdb table keeps only in-frame clones and is missing some. Of some 87,000 clones detected, more than 80% appear once; the ten largest clones hold around 5.3%. Time point in this sample: week 47, end of study. One vaccine dose held 300 ug of mutant IDH1 20-mer peptide and came with topical imiquimod. Their cognate antigens are unknown. Sequenced material: PBMCs, taken from a glioma patient whose treatment included an IDH1 peptide vaccine. The receptors were gathered from a man aged 35-49 years with glioma.

The chain joins TRBV4-3 to TRBJ1-5; 7 positions match TRBD1. V lost 1 base and J lost 7; bases outside the gene matches: 7. This CDR3 region has 15 residues. Germline loops: CDR1 LGHNA, CDR2 YSLEER. This chain's CDR3 is CASSQGRGGWQPQHF. The DNA for the CDR3 is TGCGCCAGCAGCCAAGGCAGGGGGGGGTGGCAGCCCCAGCATTTT.

The chain has TRBV28 and TRBJ1-5; unclear D gene. V lost 9 bases and J lost 1, with 16 bases in between. Germline lookup yields CDR1 MDHEN and CDR2 SYDVKM. CDR3 length: 15 amino acids. The chain's CDR3 is CASHGGGVSNQPQHF. For the CDR3, the DNA is TGTGCCAGTCATGGCGGCGGGGTGAGCAATCAGCCCCAGCATTTT.

The CDR3 loop reads CASSWMGNTIYF. The CDR3 coding sequence is TGTGCCAGCAGCTGGATGGGAAACACCATATATTTT. V and J are TRBV5-4 and TRBJ1-3; D gene unclear. The CDR3 is 12 residues long. Germline V gene sequence: CDR1 SGHNT, CDR2 YYREEE (reference sequence). The ends were cut back, 3 bases at V and 4 bases at J, with 5 bases in the middle.

The V and J genes are TRBV15 and TRBJ2-5; D uncertain. The J call is in doubt because the DNA end fits TRBJ2-7 better. The CDR3 has 13 amino acids. CDR1 is LNHNV, CDR2 YYDKDF, per germline (reference sequence). The CDR3: CATSRGESYEQYF. The DNA for the CDR3 is TGTGCCACCAGCAGAGGGGAAAGCTACGAGCAGTACTTC.

This clone was counted a single time. This chain joins TRBV15 and TRBJ2-3; 7 nucleotides agree with TRBD2. This CDR3 has 15 amino acids. The J segment lost 6 bases and the V segment lost 5 bases, leaving 11 bases of the junction unmatched. Germline loops: CDR1 LNHNV, CDR2 YYDKDF (reference sequence). CDR3: CATSPRGSGPDTQYF. The CDR3 DNA reads as TGTGCCACCAGCCCTCGGGGTAGCGGGCCTGATACGCAGTATTTT.

The chain uses TRBV4-2 and TRBJ2-3, with TRBD2 matching over 8 bases. Germline trimming cut 3 bases from V and 2 bases from J; bases unmatched to any gene: 13. Germline V gives CDR1 LGHNA, CDR2 YNFKEQ. The CDR3 spans 18 residues. CDR3 in amino acids: CASSQTPSAGAYTDTQYF. The CDR3 DNA reads as TGTGCCAGCAGCCAGACCCCCTCAGCGGGGGCCTACACAGATACGCAGTATTTT.

This clone appeared a few times. CDR3 protein: CASSVTGAEQETQYF. In nucleotides, the CDR3 is TGTGCCAGCAGCGTAACAGGTGCGGAGCAAGAGACCCAGTACTTC. The chain carries TRBV28 and TRBJ2-5; tentative D call: TRBD1 (5 bases). The CDR3 extends over 15 amino acids. Between the trimmed V and J ends, which lost 6 bases and 2 bases, there was a span of 16 bases. In germline, CDR1 is MDHEN, CDR2 SYDVKM.

The chain's CDR3 is CASSSSGGNEKLFF. CDR3 nucleotides: TGTGCCAGCAGCTCCTCCGGGGGCAATGAAAAACTGTTTTTT. The chain carries TRBV7-9 and TRBJ1-4; possibly TRBD1 for D (6 bases). V lost 4 bases and J 5 bases, leaving 11 bases between the germline ends. The CDR3 runs to 14 residues. The V gene's germline CDR1 is SEHNR and CDR2 FQNEAQ (reference sequence).

The chain has TRBV7-2 and TRBJ2-3; 11 nucleotides match TRBD2. V shed 1 base and J 5 bases; nucleotides not matched to a gene: 2. Germline V gene data show CDR1 as SGHTA and CDR2 as FQGNSA. This CDR3 spans 15 amino acids. The CDR3 region is CASSLVAGGIDTQYF. The CDR3 DNA follows: TGTGCCAGCAGCTTAGTAGCGGGAGGGATAGATACGCAGTATTTT.

Here the CDR3 reads CASSIAGIRTGELFF. Here the CDR3 DNA reads TGTGCCAGTAGTATAGCAGGGATACGGACCGGGGAGCTGTTTTTT. The rearrangement joins TRBV19 to TRBJ2-2, with D possibly matching TRBD1 (5 bases). The V gene lost 1 base and the J gene lost 5 bases, with 11 bases spanning the gap. Germline V CDR1 and CDR2: LNHDA, SQIVND (reference sequence). The CDR3 length is 15 residues. The variable domain in full, with the rest retrieved from reference TRBV19 and TRBJ2-2, is DGGITQSPKYLFRKEGQNVTLSCEQNLNHDAMYWYRQDPGQGLRLIYYSQIVNDFQKGDIAEGYSVSREKKESFPLTVTSAQKNPTAFYLCASSIAGIRTGELFFGEGSRLTVL.

The rearrangement links TRBV4-2 to TRBJ1-1; tentatively, D is TRBD1 (5 bases). With 0 bases removed from V and 1 base from J, the gap between germline ends came to 15 bases. Germline V gives CDR1 LGHNA, CDR2 YNFKEQ. The CDR3 consists of 17 residues. In DNA form, the CDR3 reads TGTGCCAGCAGCCAAGATCCCCCGGGGGGGAGGAACACTGAAGCTTTCTTT. Translated: CASSQDPPGGRNTEAFF.

The CDR3 region has the DNA TGTGCCAGCAGTTCCCCGGGACAGTGGTATGGCTACACCTTC. It specifies CASSSPGQWYGYTF. This chain uses TRBV6-5 with TRBJ1-2; 7 nucleotides align to TRBD1. The CDR3 extends over 14 amino acids. The germline gives CDR1 MNHEY, CDR2 SVGAGI. V gave up 4 bases and J gave up 5 bases; unmatched junction bases: 7.

The chain uses TRBV4-3 and TRBJ1-2; no reliable D call. Germline V gives CDR1 LGHNA, CDR2 YSLEER. Trimming took 4 bases from V and 0 from J, leaving 12 bases between them. The CDR3 is made up of 15 amino acids. This chain's CDR3 is CASSPTRKTNYGYTF. The CDR3 nucleotides read TGCGCCAGCAGCCCGACCCGAAAGACTAACTATGGCTACACCTTC.

The chain has TRBV11-3 and TRBJ1-5; tentative D call: TRBD1 (5 bases). CDR1 and CDR2 (germline): SGHNT, YENEEA. The length of the CDR3 is 17 residues. V lost 0 bases, J lost 1 base, and 13 bases lay in between. The CDR3 DNA reads TGTGCCAGCAGCTTAGAAGGGCAGGGAATGAGCAATCAGCCCCAGCATTTT. Translation: CASSLEGQGMSNQPQHF.

This rearrangement joins TRBV30 to TRBJ2-7; D is unclear. The CDR3 is 11 amino acids. Germline-derived CDR1 and CDR2 are GTSNPN and SVGIG (reference sequence). The CDR3 bases are TGTGCTGGAACCGCAGCAACCCAGCAGTACTTC. As protein: CAGTAATQQYF.

This clone is labeled medium-sized. This chain uses TRBV7-9 with TRBJ1-3, with 7 bases matching TRBD1. Germline assignment: CDR1 SEHNR and CDR2 FQNEAQ (reference sequence). The CDR3 is 14 amino acids. J gave up 0 bases and V 8 bases, and 4 bases lay outside the gene matches. In DNA, the CDR3 is TGTGCCAGCGACGGGACAGACTCTGGAAACACCATATATTTT. It specifies CASDGTDSGNTIYF.

The chain uses TRBV27 and TRBJ1-1; D is possibly TRBD1 (6 bases). CDR3 length: 14 amino acids. Per the germline V gene, CDR1 is MNHEY and CDR2 is SMNVEV (reference sequence). The ends were cut back, 6 bases at V and 3 bases at J, with 14 bases in the middle. For the CDR3, the DNA is TGTGCCAGCAGCCGGGACATGAGGGACACTGAAGCTTTCTTT. Protein sequence: CASSRDMRDTEAFF.